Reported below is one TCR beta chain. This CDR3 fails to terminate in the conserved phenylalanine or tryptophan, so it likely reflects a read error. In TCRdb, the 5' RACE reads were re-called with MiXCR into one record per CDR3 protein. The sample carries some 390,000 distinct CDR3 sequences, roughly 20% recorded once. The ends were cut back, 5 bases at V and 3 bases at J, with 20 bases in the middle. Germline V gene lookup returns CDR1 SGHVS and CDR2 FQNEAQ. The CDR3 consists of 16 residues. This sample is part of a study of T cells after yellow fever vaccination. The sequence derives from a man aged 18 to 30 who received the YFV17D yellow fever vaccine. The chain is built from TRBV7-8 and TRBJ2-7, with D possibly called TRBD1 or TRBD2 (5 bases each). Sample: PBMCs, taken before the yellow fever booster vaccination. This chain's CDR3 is CASSMQRSGTDYEQYS. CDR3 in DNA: TGTGCCAGCAGCATGCAAAGATCCGGGACGGACTACGAGCAGTACTCC.